This T cell receptor beta chain is drawn from a study of cytomegalovirus exposure and HLA in healthy donors. Each donor's status was that of a healthy bone marrow donor. As for this clone: This CDR3 is also generated by other DNA sequences in the sample.

13 Jbeta primers and 60 Vbeta primers were used for the PCR. Assay used: immunoSEQ multiplex PCR; TCRdb lists only in-frame clones, some missing. The repertoire consists of 250,000 to 350,000 clones, with 86% occurring once and the leading ten covering almost 4%. The sample comprised PBMCs. This clonotype originated in a man aged 35-49 years in good health and CMV-seropositive.

The CDR3 region is CSVGRGNTEAFF. Written as DNA, the CDR3 is TGCAGCGTTGGAAGAGGGAACACTGAAGCTTTCTTT. V is TRBV29-1 and J is TRBJ1-1; D unresolved. Between the trimmed V and J ends, which lost 4 bases and 1 base, there was a span of 7 bases. The germline gives CDR1 SQVTM, CDR2 ANQGSEA. The CDR3 length is 12 residues. The complete variable domain, with remaining parts taken from reference TRBV29-1 and TRBJ1-1, reads SAVISQKPSRDICQRGTSLTIQCQVDSQVTMMFWYRQQPGQSLTLIATANQGSEATYESGFVIDKFPISRPNLTFSTLTVSNMSPEDSSIYLCSVGRGNTEAFFGQGTRLTVV.